The next 8 T cell receptor beta chains were all read from a single sample in a study of shared clonotypes between healthy human individuals. Measured with immunoSEQ multiplex PCR; TCRdb has only the in-frame clones, and not every one. Of about 460,000 clones detected, 75% to 80% appear once; the ten largest clones hold 12%. The sequenced sample was PBMCs. The receptor source for this set is a middle-aged woman in good health. Some clones in this sample may be carry-over from other donors' samples.

The gene calls are TRBV28 and TRBJ2-5, with 7 bases that match TRBD1. V lost 4 bases to trimming and J lost 4 bases; unmatched junction nucleotides: 3. Germline assignment: CDR1 MDHEN and CDR2 SYDVKM. The CDR3 has 13 residues. The CDR3 DNA sequence: TGTGCCAGCAGTTCCGGACAGGCAGAGACCCAGTACTTC. It specifies CASSSGQAETQYF. The whole variable domain, filled in from reference TRBV28 and TRBJ2-5, reads DVKVTQSSRYLVKRTGEKVFLECVQDMDHENMFWYRQDPGLGLRLIYFSYDVKMKEKGDIPEGYSVSREKKERFSLILESASTNQTSMYLCASSSGQAETQYFGPGTRLLVL.

This clone was seen more than once but under ten times. The chain links TRBV7-9 to TRBJ2-5; 12 nucleotides align to TRBD2. CDR3 size: 16 residues. From germline, CDR1 is SEHNR and CDR2 FQNEAQ (reference sequence). V lost 3 bases, J lost 3 bases, and 5 bases stayed unmatched. CDR3 DNA: TGTGCCAGCAGCTTCACTAGCGGGAGGCTGGAAGAGACCCAGTACTTC. It codes for CASSFTSGRLEETQYF.

V is TRBV5-1 and J is TRBJ2-7, with D maybe TRBD1 (5 bases). Germline CDR1 is SGHRS and CDR2 is YFSETQ. V was cut by 4 bases and J by 3 bases, with 14 bases left in between. The CDR3 is 14 residues long. The CDR3 sequence is CASSPSGGHYEQYF. As DNA, the CDR3 is TGCGCCAGCAGCCCCTCCGGCGGACACTACGAGCAGTACTTC. The variable domain in full, completed from reference TRBV5-1 and TRBJ2-7, reads KAGVTQTPRYLIKTRGQQVTLSCSPISGHRSVSWYQQTPGQGLQFLFEYFSETQRNKGNFPGRFSGRQFSNSRSEMNVSTLELGDSALYLCASSPSGGHYEQYFGPGTRLTVT.

The chain employs TRBV5-5 and TRBJ1-1; no definite D call. Germline V lookup: CDR1 SGHKS, CDR2 YYEKEE (reference sequence). V was clipped by 2 bases and J by 1 base, with 6 bases between them. This CDR3 contains 13 residues. CDR3 DNA sequence: TGTGCCAGCAGCTTCTCGGCGAACACTGAAGCTTTCTTT. This codes for CASSFSANTEAFF.

Notes on this clone: A much larger clone sits a single nucleotide away, making a read error possible. The chain uses TRBV6-4 and TRBJ2-3; the D is unclear. Germline V CDR1 and CDR2: MRHNA, SNTAGT. This CDR3 spans 14 amino acids. V lost 3 bases and J 5 bases, leaving 12 bases between the germline ends. In DNA, the CDR3 is TGTGCCAGCAGTGAGACCGGGCCCATAGATACGCAGTATTTT. This encodes CASSETGPIDTQYF.

The chain recombines TRBV5-1 with TRBJ2-7; tentative D call: TRBD2 (6 bases). There are 16 residues in the CDR3. V lost 0 bases, J lost 2 bases, and 15 bases lay in between. Per the germline V gene, CDR1 is SGHRS and CDR2 is YFSETQ. CDR3 DNA: TGCGCCAGCAGCTTGGCCCTTGGGCGGGATACCTACGAGCAGTACTTC. Protein: CASSLALGRDTYEQYF.

The V and J genes are TRBV4-1 and TRBJ2-1; D tentatively reads TRBD1 or TRBD2 (5 bases each). The length of the CDR3 is 13 residues. V lost 4 bases to trimming and J lost 4 bases, with 8 bases between them. Per the germline V gene, CDR1 is MGHRA and CDR2 is YSYEKL. CDR3 in amino acids: CASSLGTYNEQFF. For the CDR3, the DNA is TGCGCCAGCAGCCTCGGGACGTACAATGAGCAGTTCTTC.

This rearrangement joins TRBV19 to TRBJ1-5; D not certain. The CDR3 sequence is 12 residues long. Trimming took 5 bases from V and 7 from J, leaving 9 bases between them. Looked up from germline, CDR1 is LNHDA and CDR2 is SQIVND (reference sequence). CDR3 residues: CASSWILQPQHF. In DNA form, the CDR3 reads TGTGCCAGTAGTTGGATCCTACAGCCCCAGCATTTT. The variable domain in full, completed from reference TRBV19 and TRBJ1-5, reads DGGITQSPKYLFRKEGQNVTLSCEQNLNHDAMYWYRQDPGQGLRLIYYSQIVNDFQKGDIAEGYSVSREKKESFPLTVTSAQKNPTAFYLCASSWILQPQHFGDGTRLSIL.